The 19 T cell receptor beta chains reported below all come from one sample, sequenced in a study of CD8 T cells in ankylosing spondylitis. MiXCR, applied by TCRdb to the 5' RACE reads, yields one record per CDR3 protein. This table has under 300,000 distinct CDR3 sequences, around 11% appearing once. The sample consisted of blood, either unsorted or a sorted T cell fraction (not recorded which). Source of these receptors: a male donor with ankylosing spondylitis or in good health (not recorded which).

This clonotype was observed at least ten times. The chain uses TRBV10-3 and TRBJ1-5; D remains ambiguous. This CDR3 is 13 amino acids long. Germline CDR1 and CDR2: ENHRY and SYGVKD. V was trimmed by 0 bases and J by 11 bases, leaving 11 bases between them. The CDR3, as DNA: TGTGCCATCAGTGAGTCGAGTCACAGCTCCCAGCATTTT. This codes for CAISESSHSSQHF.

The chain recombines TRBV2 with TRBJ2-1, with TRBD2 matching 12 bases. The CDR3 runs to 15 residues. V was clipped by 5 bases and J by 5 bases; unmatched bases: 4. CDR1 is SNHLY and CDR2 is FYNNEI in the germline V gene. CDR3 coding DNA: TGTGCCAGCAGTCAACTAGCGGGAGGTAACAATGAGCAGTTCTTC. Translation gives CASSQLAGGNNEQFF.

This clonotype was counted only a few times. For the CDR3, the DNA is TGTGCCACCAGATCTGGGAGCACAGATACGCAGTATTTT. It codes for CATRSGSTDTQYF. The chain is built from TRBV15 and TRBJ2-3; D remains ambiguous. The V gene's germline CDR1 is LNHNV and CDR2 YYDKDF (reference sequence). V was trimmed by 6 bases and J by 0 bases, leaving 7 bases between them. The CDR3 extends over 13 amino acids. Full variable domain (missing parts from reference TRBV15 and TRBJ2-3): DAMVIQNPRYQVTQFGKPVTLSCSQTLNHNVMYWYQQKSSQAPKLLFHYYDKDFNNEADTPDNFQSRRPNTSFCFLDIRSPGLGDTAMYLCATRSGSTDTQYFGPGTRLTVL.

This clonotype was detected a few times. The chain joins TRBV10-3 to TRBJ2-5; 10 bases fit TRBD2. V trimming: 0 bases; J trimming: 2 bases; junction bases outside the gene matches: 3. Germline lookup yields CDR1 ENHRY and CDR2 SYGVKD. This CDR3 has 16 amino acids. The CDR3: CAISESLAGMQETQYF. CDR3 bases: TGTGCCATCAGTGAGTCACTAGCGGGGATGCAAGAGACCCAGTACTTC.

This clonotype has at least ten counts. The chain combines TRBV12-3 or TRBV12-4 with TRBJ2-1, with 8 bases aligning to TRBD2. V was pared by 2 bases and J by 4 bases, with 4 bases of the junction left unmatched. The CDR3 contains 15 residues. This chain's CDR3 is CASSLSGGLYNEQFF. The CDR3 bases are TGTGCCAGCAGTTTATCGGGAGGGTTATACAATGAGCAGTTCTTC.

This clonotype was seen at least ten times. This sequence joins TRBV7-9 and TRBJ2-1, with D uncertain. Trimming stripped 0 bases from V and 7 bases from J, with 7 bases between. The CDR3 is 13 amino acids. Germline V CDR1 and CDR2: SEHNR, FQNEAQ (reference sequence). CDR3 protein: CASSLAGWNEQFF. As DNA, the CDR3 is TGTGCCAGCAGCTTAGCAGGGTGGAATGAGCAGTTCTTC.

This clonotype was counted ten times or more. The rearrangement links TRBV20-1 to TRBJ1-4; a possible D gene is TRBD1 (5 bases). V gave up 0 bases and J gave up 6 bases, with 11 bases separating them. The CDR3 has 14 amino acids. Germline CDR1 and CDR2: DFQATT and SNEGSKA (reference sequence). This chain's CDR3 is CSARDPLGDEKLFF. The DNA for the CDR3 is TGCAGTGCTAGAGATCCCCTAGGGGATGAAAAACTGTTTTTT.

The chain carries TRBV3-1 and TRBJ1-1; no reliable D call. CDR1 is LGHDT, CDR2 YNNKEL, per germline (reference sequence). The CDR3 is 12 residues long. Deletions cut 4 bases from V and 7 bases from J, with 10 bases between. CDR3 nucleotides: TGTGCCAGCAGCCCCTCAAGAAATGAAGCTTTCTTT. This translates into CASSPSRNEAFF.

The chain uses TRBV5-1 and TRBJ2-5, with D perhaps TRBD2 (6 bases). The V gene lost 0 bases and the J gene lost 1 base, with 10 bases spanning the gap. Per germline, CDR1 SGHRS and CDR2 YFSETQ. CDR3 length: 15 residues. CDR3 sequence: CASSLERGAQETQYF. CDR3 in DNA: TGCGCCAGCAGCTTGGAGCGCGGGGCCCAAGAGACCCAGTACTTC.

The CDR3 sequence is CASSARAGANVLTF. The CDR3 DNA reads TGTGCCAGCAGCGCCAGGGCGGGGGCCAACGTCCTGACTTTC. This chain links TRBV7-9 with TRBJ2-6; D possibly corresponds to TRBD1 (5 bases). The CDR3 is made up of 14 amino acids. CDR1 SEHNR and CDR2 FQNEAQ come from the germline V gene (reference sequence). V was clipped by 5 bases and J by 4 bases, with 9 bases between them.

This clonotype was detected a few times. The chain uses TRBV21-1 and TRBJ2-1; the D call TRBD2 from the table was never checked on the DNA. TRBV21-1 is described as a pseudogene. The CDR3 has 16 residues. The CDR3 here is CASSKEGRGGAGEQFF. The CDR3 DNA is TGTGCCAGCAGCAAAGAAGGGAGGGGGGGGGCCGGTGAGCAGTTCTTC.

This clonotype was counted many times. The chain joins TRBV9 to TRBJ2-1; TRBD1 agrees at 7 bases. The V gene's germline CDR1 is SGDLS and CDR2 YYNGEE. The CDR3 is 15 residues long. Germline trimming cut 6 bases from V and 3 bases from J; bases unmatched to any gene: 9. The CDR3 protein is CASTKQGDHYNEQFF. The CDR3 DNA reads TGTGCCAGCACCAAGCAGGGGGATCACTACAATGAGCAGTTCTTC.

This clonotype appeared many times. The rearrangement joins TRBV6-1 to TRBJ2-2; D is unclear. Germline CDR1 reads MNHNS; CDR2 reads SASEGT. The CDR3 has 17 residues. The V gene lost 5 bases and the J gene lost 1 base, with 17 bases spanning the gap. As DNA, the CDR3 is TGTGCCAGCAGTAGCACGACTCACGCCGTGAACACCGGGGAGCTGTTTTTT. Residues: CASSSTTHAVNTGELFF.

This clonotype was counted only a few times. The chain couples TRBV6-5 to TRBJ2-5, with 9 bases aligning to TRBD2. The CDR3 spans 14 residues. Germline values: CDR1 MNHEY, CDR2 SVGAGI. The junction had 4 bases not matched to a gene; V was cut back by 2 bases and J by 6 bases. The CDR3 bases are TGTGCCAGCAGTTACCGGGCGGGAGGGCAGACCCAGTACTTC. This encodes CASSYRAGGQTQYF.

This clonotype was seen many times. This sequence joins TRBV5-1 and TRBJ2-7; D is ambiguous. CDR3 size: 18 residues. The germline gives CDR1 SGHRS, CDR2 YFSETQ. V was pared by 0 bases and J by 3 bases, with 22 bases between. In DNA, the CDR3 is TGCGCCAGCAGCTTGGAACCCTCTCCTAGACCCTCTGGCTACGAGCAGTACTTC. Protein: CASSLEPSPRPSGYEQYF.

This clonotype was picked up many times. V is TRBV12-3 or TRBV12-4 and J is TRBJ2-5; TRBD2 matches 8 bases. V dropped 6 bases and J dropped 2; count of bases not matched to a gene: 5. The CDR3 consists of 14 residues. CDR3: CASSRAGEQETQYF. The CDR3 DNA is TGTGCCAGCAGCCGAGCGGGGGAGCAAGAGACCCAGTACTTC.

This clonotype has a handful of counts. The genes are TRBV27 and TRBJ2-5, with 10 bases fitting TRBD2. This CDR3 spans 15 amino acids. CDR1 MNHEY and CDR2 SMNVEV come from the germline V gene (reference sequence). The junction had 9 bases not matched to a gene; V was cut back by 5 bases and J by 6 bases. CDR3 residues: CASSERTSGLKTQYF. CDR3 nucleotide sequence: TGTGCCAGCAGTGAAAGGACTAGCGGTCTGAAGACCCAGTACTTC.

This clonotype was counted a few times. The V and J genes are TRBV14 and TRBJ1-1; the D is unclear. V was cut by 2 bases and J by 3 bases, with 7 bases left in between. CDR3 length: 13 amino acids. The V gene's germline CDR1 is SGHDN and CDR2 FVKESK. In DNA, the CDR3 is TGTGCCAGCAGCCAAATAAGGGACACTGAAGCTTTCTTT. Its protein is CASSQIRDTEAFF. The variable domain in full, completed from reference TRBV14 and TRBJ1-1, reads EAGVTQFPSHSVIEKGQTVTLRCDPISGHDNLYWYRRVMGKEIKFLLHFVKESKQDESGMPNNRFLAERTGGTYSTLKVQPAELEDSGVYFCASSQIRDTEAFFGQGTRLTVV.

This clonotype came up many times. CDR3 sequence reads: CASSLRTVMNTEAFF. CDR3 nucleotide sequence: TGTGCCAGCAGTCTACGGACAGTTATGAACACTGAAGCTTTCTTT. The V call is TRBV12-3 or TRBV12-4, the J call TRBJ1-1, with D perhaps matching TRBD1 (6 bases). The CDR3 sequence is 15 residues long. The V and J ends lost 5 bases and 0 bases respectively, with 13 bases between them.